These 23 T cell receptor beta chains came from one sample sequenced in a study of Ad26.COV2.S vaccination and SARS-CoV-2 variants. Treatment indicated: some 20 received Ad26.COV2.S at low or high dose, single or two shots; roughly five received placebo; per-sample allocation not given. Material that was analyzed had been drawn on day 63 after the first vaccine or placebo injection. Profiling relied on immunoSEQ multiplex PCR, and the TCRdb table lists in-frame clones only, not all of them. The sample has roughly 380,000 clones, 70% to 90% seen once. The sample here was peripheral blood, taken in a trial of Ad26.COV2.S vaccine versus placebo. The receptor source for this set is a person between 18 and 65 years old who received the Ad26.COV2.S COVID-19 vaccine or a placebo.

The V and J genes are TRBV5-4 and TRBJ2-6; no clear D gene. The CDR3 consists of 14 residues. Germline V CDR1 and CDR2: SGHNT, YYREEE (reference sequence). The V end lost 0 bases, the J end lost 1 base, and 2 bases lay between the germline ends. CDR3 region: CASSLGSGANVLTF. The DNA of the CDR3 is TGTGCCAGCAGCTTGGGATCTGGGGCCAACGTCCTGACTTTC.

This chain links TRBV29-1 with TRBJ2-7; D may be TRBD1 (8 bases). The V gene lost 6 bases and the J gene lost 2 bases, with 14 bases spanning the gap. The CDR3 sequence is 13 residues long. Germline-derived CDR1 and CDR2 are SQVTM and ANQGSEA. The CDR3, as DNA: TGCAGCGTCGCGGGGGACAGGACCTACGAGCAGTACTTC. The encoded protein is CSVAGDRTYEQYF.

Here the CDR3 reads CASSTGQGYLAYEQYF. The CDR3 coding sequence is TGTGCCAGCAGCACGGGACAGGGGTATTTAGCCTACGAGCAGTACTTC. The chain has TRBV5-5 and TRBJ2-7; 10 nucleotides match TRBD1. Germline values: CDR1 SGHKS, CDR2 YYEKEE (reference sequence). J lost 2 bases, V lost 4 bases, and 9 bases had no gene match. CDR3 size: 16 residues.

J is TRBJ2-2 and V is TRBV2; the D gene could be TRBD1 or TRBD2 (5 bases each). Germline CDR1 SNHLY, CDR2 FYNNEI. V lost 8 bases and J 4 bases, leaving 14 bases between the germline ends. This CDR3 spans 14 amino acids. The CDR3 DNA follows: TGTGCCAGCGGCGTAGGGGCGGGCACCGGGGAGCTGTTTTTT. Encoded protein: CASGVGAGTGELFF.

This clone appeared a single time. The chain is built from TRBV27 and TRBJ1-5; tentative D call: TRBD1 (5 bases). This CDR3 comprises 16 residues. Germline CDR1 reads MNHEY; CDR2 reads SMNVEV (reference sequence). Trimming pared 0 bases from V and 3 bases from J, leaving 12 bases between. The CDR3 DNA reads TGTGCCAGCAGTTTATCGGCCCCAGGGTCCAATCAGCCCCAGCATTTT. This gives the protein CASSLSAPGSNQPQHF.

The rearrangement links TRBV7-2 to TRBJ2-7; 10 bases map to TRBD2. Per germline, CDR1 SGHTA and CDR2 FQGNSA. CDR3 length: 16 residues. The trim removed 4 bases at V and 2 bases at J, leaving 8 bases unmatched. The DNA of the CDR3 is TGTGCCAGCAGCTCGTTCGGCAGCGGGGGGGCCTACGAGCAGTACTTC. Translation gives CASSSFGSGGAYEQYF.

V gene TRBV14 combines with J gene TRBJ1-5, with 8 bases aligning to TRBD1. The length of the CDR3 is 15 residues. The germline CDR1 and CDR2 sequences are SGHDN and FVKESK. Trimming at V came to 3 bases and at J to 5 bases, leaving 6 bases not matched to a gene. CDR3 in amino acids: CASSHGTGRDQPQHF. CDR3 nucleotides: TGTGCCAGCAGCCATGGGACAGGCAGGGATCAGCCCCAGCATTTT.

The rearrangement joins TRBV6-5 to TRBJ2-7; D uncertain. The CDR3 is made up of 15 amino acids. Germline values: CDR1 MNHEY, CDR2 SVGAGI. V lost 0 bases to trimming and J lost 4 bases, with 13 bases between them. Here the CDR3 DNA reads TGTGCCAGCAGTTACTCGGTGGGCACCGCGTACGAGCAGTACTTC. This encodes CASSYSVGTAYEQYF.

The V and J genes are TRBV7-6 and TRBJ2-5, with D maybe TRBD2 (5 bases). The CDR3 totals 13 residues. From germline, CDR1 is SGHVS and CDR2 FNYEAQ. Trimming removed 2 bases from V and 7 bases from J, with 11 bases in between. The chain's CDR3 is CASSLNRDGTQYF. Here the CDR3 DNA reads TGTGCCAGCAGCTTAAACCGGGATGGGACCCAGTACTTC.

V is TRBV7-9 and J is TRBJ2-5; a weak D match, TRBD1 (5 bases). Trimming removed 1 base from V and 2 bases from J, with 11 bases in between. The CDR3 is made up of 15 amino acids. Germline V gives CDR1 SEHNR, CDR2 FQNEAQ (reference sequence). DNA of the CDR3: TGTGCCAGCAGCTTAGTGATAGGGGTGCAAGAGACCCAGTACTTC. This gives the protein CASSLVIGVQETQYF.

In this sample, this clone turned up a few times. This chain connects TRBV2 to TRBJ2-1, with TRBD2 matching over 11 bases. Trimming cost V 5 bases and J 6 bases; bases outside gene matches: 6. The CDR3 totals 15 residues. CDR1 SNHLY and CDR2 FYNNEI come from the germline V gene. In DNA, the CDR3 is TGTGCCAGCAGTCCACTAGCGGGGGAGGTCAATGAGCAGTTCTTC. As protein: CASSPLAGEVNEQFF.

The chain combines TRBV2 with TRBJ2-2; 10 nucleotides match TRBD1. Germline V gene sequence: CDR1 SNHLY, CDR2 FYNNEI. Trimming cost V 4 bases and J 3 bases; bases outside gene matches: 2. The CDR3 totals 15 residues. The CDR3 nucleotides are TGTGCCAGCAGTGGGGACAGGGGTTACACCGGGGAGCTGTTTTTT. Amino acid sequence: CASSGDRGYTGELFF. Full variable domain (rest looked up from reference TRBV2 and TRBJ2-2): EPEVTQTPSHQVTQMGQEVILRCVPISNHLYFYWYRQILGQKVEFLVSFYNNEISEKSEIFDDQFSVERPDGSNFTLKIRSTKLEDSAMYFCASSGDRGYTGELFFGEGSRLTVL.

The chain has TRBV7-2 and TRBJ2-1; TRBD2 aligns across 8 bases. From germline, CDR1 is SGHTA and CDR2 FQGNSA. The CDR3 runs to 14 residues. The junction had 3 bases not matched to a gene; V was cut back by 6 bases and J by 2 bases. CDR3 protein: CASRRGGPYNEQFF. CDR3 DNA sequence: TGTGCCAGCAGACGGGGGGGCCCCTACAATGAGCAGTTCTTC.

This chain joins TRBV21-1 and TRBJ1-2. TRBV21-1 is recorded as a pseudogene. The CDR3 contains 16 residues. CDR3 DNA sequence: TGTGCCAGCAGCAAAGCGCGGGGTCCCGTTAACTATGGCTACACCTTC. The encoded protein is CASSKARGPVNYGYTF.

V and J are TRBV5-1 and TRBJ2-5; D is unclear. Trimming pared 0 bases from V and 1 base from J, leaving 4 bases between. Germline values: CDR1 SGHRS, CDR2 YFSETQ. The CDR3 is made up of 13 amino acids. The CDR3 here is CASSLGVQETQYF. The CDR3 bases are TGCGCCAGCAGCTTGGGGGTCCAAGAGACCCAGTACTTC.

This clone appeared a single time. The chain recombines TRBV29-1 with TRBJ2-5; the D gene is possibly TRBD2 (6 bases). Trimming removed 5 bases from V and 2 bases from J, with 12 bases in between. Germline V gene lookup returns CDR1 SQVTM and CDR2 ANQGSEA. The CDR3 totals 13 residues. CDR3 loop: CSVPLGGQETQYF. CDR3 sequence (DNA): TGCAGCGTTCCTCTTGGGGGGCAAGAGACCCAGTACTTC.

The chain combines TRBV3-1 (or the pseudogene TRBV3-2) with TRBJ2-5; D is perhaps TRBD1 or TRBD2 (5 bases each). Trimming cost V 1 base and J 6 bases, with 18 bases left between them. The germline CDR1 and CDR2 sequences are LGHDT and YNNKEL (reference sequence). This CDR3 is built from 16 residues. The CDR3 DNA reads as TGTGCCAGCAGCCAAGGACCTGGGACCCAAGCACAGACCCAGTACTTC. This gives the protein CASSQGPGTQAQTQYF.

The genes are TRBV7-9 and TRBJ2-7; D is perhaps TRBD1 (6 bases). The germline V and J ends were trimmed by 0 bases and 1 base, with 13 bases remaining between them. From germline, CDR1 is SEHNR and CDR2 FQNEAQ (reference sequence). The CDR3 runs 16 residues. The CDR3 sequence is CASSLASTGGSYEQYF. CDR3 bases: TGTGCCAGCAGCTTAGCGTCGACAGGTGGGTCCTACGAGCAGTACTTC.

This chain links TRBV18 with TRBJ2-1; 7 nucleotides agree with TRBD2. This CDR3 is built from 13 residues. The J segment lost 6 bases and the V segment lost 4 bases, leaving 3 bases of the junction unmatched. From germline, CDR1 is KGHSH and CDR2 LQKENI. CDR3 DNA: TGTGCCAGCTCACTTTGGGAGGGCAATGAGCAGTTCTTC. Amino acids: CASSLWEGNEQFF. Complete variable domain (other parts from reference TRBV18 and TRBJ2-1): NAGVMQNPRHLVRRRGQEARLRCSPMKGHSHVYWYRQLPEEGLKFMVYLQKENIIDESGMPKERFSAEFPKEGPSILRIQQVVRGDSAAYFCASSLWEGNEQFFGPGTRLTVL.

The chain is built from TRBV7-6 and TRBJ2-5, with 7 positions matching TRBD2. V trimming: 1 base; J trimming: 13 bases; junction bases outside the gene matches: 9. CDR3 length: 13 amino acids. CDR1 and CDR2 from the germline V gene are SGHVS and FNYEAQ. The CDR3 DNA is TGTGCCAGCAGCTTAGGGCGGCTAGCGGAGACGTACTTC. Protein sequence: CASSLGRLAETYF.

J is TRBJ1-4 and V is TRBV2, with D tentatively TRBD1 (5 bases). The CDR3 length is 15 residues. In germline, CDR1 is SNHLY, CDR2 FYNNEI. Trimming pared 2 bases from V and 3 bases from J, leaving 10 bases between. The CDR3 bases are TGTGCCAGCAGTGAAAAGGGGCGCTCTAATGAAAAACTGTTTTTT. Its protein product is CASSEKGRSNEKLFF.

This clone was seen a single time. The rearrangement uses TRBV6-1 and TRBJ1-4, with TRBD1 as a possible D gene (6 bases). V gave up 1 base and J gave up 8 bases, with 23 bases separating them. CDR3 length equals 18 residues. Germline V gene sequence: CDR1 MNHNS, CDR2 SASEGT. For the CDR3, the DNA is TGTGCCAGCAGTGAAGGGGGGCCGAAGAGGATAGGATGGGAAAAACTGTTTTTT. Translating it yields CASSEGGPKRIGWEKLFF.

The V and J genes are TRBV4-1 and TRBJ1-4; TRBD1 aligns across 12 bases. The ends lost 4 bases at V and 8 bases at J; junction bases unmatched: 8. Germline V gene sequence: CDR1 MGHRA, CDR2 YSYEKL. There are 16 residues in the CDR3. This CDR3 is CASSRTGQGAREKLFF. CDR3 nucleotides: TGCGCCAGCAGCCGCACGGGACAGGGGGCGCGGGAAAAACTGTTTTTT.